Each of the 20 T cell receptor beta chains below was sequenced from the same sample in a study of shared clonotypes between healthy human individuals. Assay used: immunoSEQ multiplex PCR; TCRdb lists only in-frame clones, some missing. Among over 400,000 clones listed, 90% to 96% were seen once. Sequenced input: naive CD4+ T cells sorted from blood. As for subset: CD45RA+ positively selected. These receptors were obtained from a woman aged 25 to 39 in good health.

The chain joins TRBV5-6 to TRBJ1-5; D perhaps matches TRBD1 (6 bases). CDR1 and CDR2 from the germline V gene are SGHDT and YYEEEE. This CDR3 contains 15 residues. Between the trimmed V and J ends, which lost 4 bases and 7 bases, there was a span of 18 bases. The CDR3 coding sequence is TGTGCCAGCAGCACGACAGGAAGGGTGCGCCAGCCCCAGCATTTT. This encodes CASSTTGRVRQPQHF.

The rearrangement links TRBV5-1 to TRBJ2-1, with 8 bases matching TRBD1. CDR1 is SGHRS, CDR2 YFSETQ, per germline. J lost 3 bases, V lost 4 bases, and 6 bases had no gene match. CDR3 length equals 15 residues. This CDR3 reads CASSPGQGNYNEQFF. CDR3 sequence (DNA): TGCGCCAGCAGCCCTGGACAGGGAAACTACAATGAGCAGTTCTTC.

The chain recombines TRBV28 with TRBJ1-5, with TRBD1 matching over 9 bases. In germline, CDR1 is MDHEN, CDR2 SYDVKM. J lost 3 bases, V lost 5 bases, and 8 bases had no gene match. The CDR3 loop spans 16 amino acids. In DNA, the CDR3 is TGTGCCAGCAGTCATACCGGGACAGGGCTCAATCAGCCCCAGCATTTT. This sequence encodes CASSHTGTGLNQPQHF.

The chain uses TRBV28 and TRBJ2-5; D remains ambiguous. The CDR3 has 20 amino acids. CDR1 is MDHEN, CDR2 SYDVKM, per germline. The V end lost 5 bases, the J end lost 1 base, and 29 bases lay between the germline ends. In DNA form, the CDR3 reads TGTGCCAGCAGTCTAAAAAGACGATCCGAGCCCGTTCGTACCCAAGAGACCCAGTACTTC. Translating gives CASSLKRRSEPVRTQETQYF.

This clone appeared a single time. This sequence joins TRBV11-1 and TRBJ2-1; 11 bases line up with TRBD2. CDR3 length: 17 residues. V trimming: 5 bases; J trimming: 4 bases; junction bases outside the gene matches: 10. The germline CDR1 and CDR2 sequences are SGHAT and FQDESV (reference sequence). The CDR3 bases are TGTGCCAGCAGCCCACTCCCGGGACTAGCGGATTACAATGAGCAGTTCTTC. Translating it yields CASSPLPGLADYNEQFF.

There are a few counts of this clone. This chain's CDR3 is CASKDNSYEQYF. The CDR3 bases are TGTGCCAGCAAGGACAACTCCTACGAGCAGTACTTC. The chain employs TRBV2 and TRBJ2-7, with a weak D call TRBD1 (5 bases). Germline loops: CDR1 SNHLY, CDR2 FYNNEI. The CDR3 is 12 residues long. Between the trimmed V and J ends, which lost 7 bases and 0 bases, there was a span of 7 bases.

CDR3 DNA: TGTGCCAGCAGTTCAACAGGGTTCCCCGTATTGGACGAGCAGTACTTC. Its protein is CASSSTGFPVLDEQYF. The gene calls are TRBV7-6 and TRBJ2-7, with TRBD1 as a possible D gene (6 bases). The CDR3 is made up of 16 amino acids. V shed 6 bases and J shed 5 bases, with 23 bases lying between them. Germline V gene lookup returns CDR1 SGHVS and CDR2 FNYEAQ.

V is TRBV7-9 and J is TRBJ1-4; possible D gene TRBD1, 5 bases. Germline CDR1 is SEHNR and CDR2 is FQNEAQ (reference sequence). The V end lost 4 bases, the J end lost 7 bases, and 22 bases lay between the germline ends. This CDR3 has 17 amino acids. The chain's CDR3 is CASSSTPQAVWREKLFF. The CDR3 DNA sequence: TGTGCCAGCAGCTCCACCCCACAGGCCGTGTGGCGTGAAAAACTGTTTTTT.

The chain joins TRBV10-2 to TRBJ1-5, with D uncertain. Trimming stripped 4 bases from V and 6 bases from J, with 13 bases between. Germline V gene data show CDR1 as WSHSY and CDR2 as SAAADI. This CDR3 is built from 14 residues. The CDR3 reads CASSVGSLGQPQHF. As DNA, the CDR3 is TGCGCCAGCAGTGTCGGGAGTCTCGGTCAGCCCCAGCATTTT.

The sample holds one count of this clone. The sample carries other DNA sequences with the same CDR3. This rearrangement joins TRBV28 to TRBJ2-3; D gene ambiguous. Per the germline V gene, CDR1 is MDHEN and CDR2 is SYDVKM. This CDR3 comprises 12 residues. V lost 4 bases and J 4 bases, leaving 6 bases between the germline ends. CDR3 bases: TGTGCCAGCAGTTCGGGCGCAGATACGCAGTATTTT. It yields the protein CASSSGADTQYF.

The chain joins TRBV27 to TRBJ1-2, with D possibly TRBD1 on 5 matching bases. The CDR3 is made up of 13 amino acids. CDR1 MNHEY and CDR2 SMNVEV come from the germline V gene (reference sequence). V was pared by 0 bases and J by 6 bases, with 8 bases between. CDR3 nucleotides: TGTGCCAGCAGTTTATCGCGGGGCGATGGCTACACCTTC. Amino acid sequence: CASSLSRGDGYTF.

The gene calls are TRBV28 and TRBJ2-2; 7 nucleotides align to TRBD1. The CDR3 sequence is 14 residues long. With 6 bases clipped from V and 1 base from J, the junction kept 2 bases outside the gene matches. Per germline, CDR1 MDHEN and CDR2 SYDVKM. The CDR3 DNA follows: TGTGCCAGCAGAAGGACAGGGAACACCGGGGAGCTGTTTTTT. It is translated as CASRRTGNTGELFF.

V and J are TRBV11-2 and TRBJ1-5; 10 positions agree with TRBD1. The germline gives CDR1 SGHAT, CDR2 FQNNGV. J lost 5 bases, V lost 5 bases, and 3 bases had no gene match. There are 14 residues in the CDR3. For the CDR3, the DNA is TGTGCCAGCAGCCGGGACAGGGGTGATCAGCCCCAGCATTTT. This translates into CASSRDRGDQPQHF.

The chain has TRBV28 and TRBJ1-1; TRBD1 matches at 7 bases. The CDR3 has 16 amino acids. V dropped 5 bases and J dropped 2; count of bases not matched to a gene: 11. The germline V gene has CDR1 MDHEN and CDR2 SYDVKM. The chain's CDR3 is CASSLIQGQPNTEAFF. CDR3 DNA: TGTGCCAGCAGTCTGATACAGGGACAGCCCAACACTGAAGCTTTCTTT.

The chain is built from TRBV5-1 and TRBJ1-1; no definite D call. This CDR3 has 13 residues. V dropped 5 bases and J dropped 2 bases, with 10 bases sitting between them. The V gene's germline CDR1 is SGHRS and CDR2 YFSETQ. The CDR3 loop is CASRIEQNTEAFF. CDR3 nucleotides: TGCGCCAGCAGGATCGAACAAAACACTGAAGCTTTCTTT.

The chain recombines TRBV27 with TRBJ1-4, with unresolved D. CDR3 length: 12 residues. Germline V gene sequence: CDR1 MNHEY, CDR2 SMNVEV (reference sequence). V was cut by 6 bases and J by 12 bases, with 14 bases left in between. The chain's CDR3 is CASRFAEGELFF. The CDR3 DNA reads TGTGCCAGCAGGTTCGCCGAAGGAGAACTGTTTTTT.

This CDR3 is CASSPHGPESYGYTF. In nucleotides, the CDR3 is TGTGCCAGCAGCCCCCATGGGCCCGAGTCCTATGGCTACACCTTC. The J gene is TRBJ1-2, the V gene TRBV9; D unclear. The V and J ends lost 4 bases and 4 bases respectively, with 17 bases between them. The CDR3 spans 15 residues. Germline V lookup: CDR1 SGDLS, CDR2 YYNGEE.

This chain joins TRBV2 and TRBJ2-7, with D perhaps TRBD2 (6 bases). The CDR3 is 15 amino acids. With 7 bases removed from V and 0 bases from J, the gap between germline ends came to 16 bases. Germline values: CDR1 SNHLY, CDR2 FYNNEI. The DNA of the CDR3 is TGTGCCAGCATCTCTTTTAGCGGACCCTCCTACGAGCAGTACTTC. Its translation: CASISFSGPSYEQYF.

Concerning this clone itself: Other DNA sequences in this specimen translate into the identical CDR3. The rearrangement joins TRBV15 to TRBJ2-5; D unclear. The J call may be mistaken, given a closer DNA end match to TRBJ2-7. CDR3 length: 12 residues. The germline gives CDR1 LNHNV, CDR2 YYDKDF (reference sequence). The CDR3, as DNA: TGTGCCACCAGCAGAGCAGGCTACGAGCAGTACTTC. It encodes CATSRAGYEQYF.

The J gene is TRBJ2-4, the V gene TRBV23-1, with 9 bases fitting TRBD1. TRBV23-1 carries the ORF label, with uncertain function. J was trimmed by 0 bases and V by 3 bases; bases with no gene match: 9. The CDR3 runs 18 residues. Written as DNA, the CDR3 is TGCGCCAGCAGTCAGCCCATCCGGGGACAGGGAGCCAAAAACATTCAGTACTTC. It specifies CASSQPIRGQGAKNIQYF.